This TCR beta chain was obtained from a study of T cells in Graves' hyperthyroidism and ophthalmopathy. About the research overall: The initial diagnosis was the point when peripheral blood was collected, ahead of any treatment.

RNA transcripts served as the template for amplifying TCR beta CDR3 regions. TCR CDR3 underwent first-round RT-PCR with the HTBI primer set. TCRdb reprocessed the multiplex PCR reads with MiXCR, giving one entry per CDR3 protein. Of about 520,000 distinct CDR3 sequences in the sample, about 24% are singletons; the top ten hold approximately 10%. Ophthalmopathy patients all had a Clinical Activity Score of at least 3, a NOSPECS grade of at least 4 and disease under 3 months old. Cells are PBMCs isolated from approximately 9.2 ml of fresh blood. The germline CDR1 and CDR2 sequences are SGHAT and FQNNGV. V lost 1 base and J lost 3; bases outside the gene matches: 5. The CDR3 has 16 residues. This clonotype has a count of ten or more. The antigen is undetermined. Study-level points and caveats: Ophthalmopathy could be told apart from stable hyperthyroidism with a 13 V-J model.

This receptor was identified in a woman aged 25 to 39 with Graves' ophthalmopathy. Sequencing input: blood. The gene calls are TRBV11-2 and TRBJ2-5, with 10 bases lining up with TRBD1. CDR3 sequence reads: CASSLAPGTGEETQYF. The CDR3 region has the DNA TGTGCCAGCAGCTTAGCACCCGGGACAGGGGAAGAGACCCAGTACTTC.